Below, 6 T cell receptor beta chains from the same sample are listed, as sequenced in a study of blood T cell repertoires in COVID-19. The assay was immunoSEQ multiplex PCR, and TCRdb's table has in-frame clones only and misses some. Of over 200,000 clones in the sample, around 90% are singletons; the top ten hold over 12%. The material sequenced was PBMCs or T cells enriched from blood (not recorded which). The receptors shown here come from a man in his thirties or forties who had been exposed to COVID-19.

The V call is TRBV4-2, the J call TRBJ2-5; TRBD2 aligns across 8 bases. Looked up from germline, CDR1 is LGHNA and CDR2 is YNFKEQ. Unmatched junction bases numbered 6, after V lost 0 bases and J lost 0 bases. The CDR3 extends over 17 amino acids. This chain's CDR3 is CASSQDVGGGYQETQYF. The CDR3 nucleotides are TGTGCCAGCAGCCAAGATGTCGGGGGGGGTTACCAAGAGACCCAGTACTTC.

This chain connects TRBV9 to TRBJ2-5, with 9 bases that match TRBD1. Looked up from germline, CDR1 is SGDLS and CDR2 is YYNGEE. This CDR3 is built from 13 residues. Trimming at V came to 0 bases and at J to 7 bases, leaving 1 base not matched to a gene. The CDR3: CASSVGQGGTQYF. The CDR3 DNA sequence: TGTGCCAGCAGCGTAGGACAGGGGGGGACCCAGTACTTC.

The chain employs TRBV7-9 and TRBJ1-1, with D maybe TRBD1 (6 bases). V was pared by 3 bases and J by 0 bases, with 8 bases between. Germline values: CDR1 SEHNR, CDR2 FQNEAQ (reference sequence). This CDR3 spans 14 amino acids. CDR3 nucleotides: TGTGCCAGCAGCTTCGGACAGATGAACACTGAAGCTTTCTTT. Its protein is CASSFGQMNTEAFF.

This CDR3 is CASSFGQRNGELFF. CDR3 sequence (DNA): TGCGCCAGCAGCTTCGGACAGCGTAACGGGGAGCTGTTTTTT. The chain joins TRBV5-1 to TRBJ2-2, with D perhaps TRBD1 (6 bases). V gave up 2 bases and J gave up 7 bases, with 12 bases separating them. CDR3 length: 14 residues. Germline CDR1 reads SGHRS; CDR2 reads YFSETQ.

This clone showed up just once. The CDR3 here is CASSERTGWRAGELFF. CDR3 nucleotides: TGTGCCAGCAGTGAAAGGACAGGTTGGCGTGCCGGGGAGCTGTTTTTT. This chain links TRBV6-1 with TRBJ2-2; 7 nucleotides agree with TRBD1. The CDR3 is 16 amino acids. CDR1 is MNHNS and CDR2 is SASEGT in the germline V gene. Germline trimming cut 2 bases from V and 6 bases from J; bases unmatched to any gene: 9.

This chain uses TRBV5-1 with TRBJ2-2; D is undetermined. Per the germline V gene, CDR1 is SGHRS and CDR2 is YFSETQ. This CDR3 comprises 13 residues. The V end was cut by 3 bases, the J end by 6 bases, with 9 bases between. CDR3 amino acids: CASSSVAPGELFF. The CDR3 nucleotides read TGCGCCAGCAGCTCCGTGGCCCCCGGGGAGCTGTTTTTT.